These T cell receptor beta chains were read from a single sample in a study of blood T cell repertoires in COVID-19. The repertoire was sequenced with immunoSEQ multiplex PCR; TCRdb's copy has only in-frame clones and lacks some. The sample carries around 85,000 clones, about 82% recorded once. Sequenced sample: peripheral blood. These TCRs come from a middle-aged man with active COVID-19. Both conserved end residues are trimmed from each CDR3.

CDR3: ASSLLDRGAYEQY
J: TRBJ2-7
V: TRBV2

CDR3: AWRFGGTGSYEQY
J: TRBJ2-7
V: TRBV30

CDR3: ASSSPGGQVYGYT
J: TRBJ1-2
V: TRBV6-5

CDR3: ASSFTSGYEQY
J: TRBJ2-7
V: TRBV7-2

CDR3: ASSKGASLEQY
J: TRBJ2-7
V: TRBV6-5

CDR3: ASRPPLTGNTEAF
J: TRBJ1-1
V: TRBV28

CDR3: ASSLSGNGLVSYNEQF
J: TRBJ2-1
V: TRBV7-9

CDR3: ASSPPGQANQPQH
J: TRBJ1-5
V: TRBV18

CDR3: ASSLRAGGYEQY
J: TRBJ2-7
V: TRBV5-4

CDR3: ASSMGTGTGREKLF
J: TRBJ1-4
V: TRBV9

CDR3: ASSLDSSYNEQF
J: TRBJ2-1
V: TRBV5-1